One sample yielded the 3 T cell receptor beta chains listed below, sequenced in a study of cytomegalovirus exposure and HLA in healthy donors (dated by TCRdb to 2017 to 2019). To prepare the library, the immunoSEQ multiplex PCR assay was applied. For the multiplex PCR, a mixture combining 60 forward primers for TCR Vbeta segments and 13 reverse primers for TCR Jbeta segments was used. TCRdb carries this immuneACCESS record with in-frame sequences only. Its versions omit some clonotypes, under half of them owing to an unresolved V gene in the studies checked, with the rest unexplained. This sample lists 140,000 to 150,000 clones; over 80% were detected once. The ten biggest clones cover less than 3% of the sample. Sequencing was performed on PBMCs. The receptors were gathered from a woman in her twenties or thirties in good health and CMV-seronegative.

The gene calls are TRBV5-1 and TRBJ2-1; 10 nucleotides agree with TRBD2. From germline, CDR1 is SGHRS and CDR2 YFSETQ. With V trimmed by 2 bases and J by 5 bases, 4 bases remained unmatched. CDR3 length: 15 residues. The chain's CDR3 is CASSLLSGGDNEQFF. As DNA, the CDR3 is TGCGCCAGCAGCTTACTAAGCGGGGGGGACAATGAGCAGTTCTTC.

The chain recombines TRBV7-9 with TRBJ1-2; 7 nucleotides agree with TRBD1. This CDR3 has 13 amino acids. V lost 5 bases to trimming and J lost 2 bases; unmatched junction nucleotides: 2. Germline-derived CDR1 and CDR2 are SEHNR and FQNEAQ (reference sequence). In DNA, the CDR3 is TGTGCCAGCAGCAACAGGGGAAACTATGGCTACACCTTC. Translation gives CASSNRGNYGYTF. Using reference TRBV7-9 and TRBJ1-2 for the parts outside the CDR3, the full variable domain is DTGVSQNPRHKITKRGQNVTFRCDPISEHNRLYWYRQTLGQGPEFLTYFQNEAQLEKSRLLSDRFSAERPKGSFSTLEIQRTEQGDSAMYLCASSNRGNYGYTFGSGTRLTVV.

Only one count was recorded for this clone. The V gene is TRBV10-2, the J gene TRBJ1-1; D ambiguous. Trimming removed 10 bases from V and 1 base from J, with 7 bases in between. Per germline, CDR1 WSHSY and CDR2 SAAADI. The CDR3 totals 11 residues. The CDR3 sequence: CATSENTEAFF. CDR3 DNA sequence: TGCGCCACCTCAGAGAACACTGAAGCTTTCTTT.